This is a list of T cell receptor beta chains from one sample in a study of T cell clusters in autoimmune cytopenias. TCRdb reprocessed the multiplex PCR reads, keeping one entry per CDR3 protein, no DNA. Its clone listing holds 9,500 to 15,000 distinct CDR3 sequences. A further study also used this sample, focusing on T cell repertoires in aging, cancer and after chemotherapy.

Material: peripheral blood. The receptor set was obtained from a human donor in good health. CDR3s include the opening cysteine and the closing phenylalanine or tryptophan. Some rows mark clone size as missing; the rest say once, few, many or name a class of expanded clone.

CASSYGRGGTQYF	medium-sized	TRBV6-5	TRBJ2-5
CAIREPDTEAFF	NA	TRBV10-3	TRBJ1-1
CASRGTTGGELYGYTF	NA	TRBV28	TRBJ1-2
CAMGGGTDTYEQYF	NA	TRBV10-3	TRBJ2-7
CASGYGGLTDTQYF	NA	TRBV12-5	TRBJ2-3
CASSPSKDRGGVKLFF	NA	TRBV28	TRBJ1-4
CASKMTGGLETQYF	NA	TRBV12-3/TRBV12-4	TRBJ2-5
CASSPAGRTDSNEKLFF	NA	TRBV18	TRBJ1-4
CAISESGQGKETQYF	NA	TRBV6-5	TRBJ2-5
CSARGIDRVAGEAFF	NA	TRBV20-1	TRBJ1-1
CASSEAEQGGYTF	medium-sized	TRBV6-1	TRBJ1-2
CASSYTGTGGHANTEAFF	NA	TRBV6-2/TRBV6-3	TRBJ1-1
CASSPRDRGFLVVPQASGNTMYF	NA	TRBV12-3/TRBV12-4	TRBJ1-3
CASSWTSGVGDTQYF	NA	TRBV6-2/TRBV6-3	TRBJ2-3
CASSREQGSGQPQHF	NA	TRBV7-7	TRBJ1-5
CASGRMNTEAFF	NA	TRBV5-4	TRBJ1-1
CASSLESSYNSPLHF	NA	TRBV7-2	TRBJ1-6
CATRDTGFYGYTF	NA	TRBV28	TRBJ1-2
CAWSVPGQTQYF	NA	TRBV30	TRBJ2-5
CASSLIGGYNEQFF	NA	TRBV12-3/TRBV12-4	TRBJ2-1
CASSNTPDEKLFF	NA	TRBV19	TRBJ1-4
CASRPGHRNTEAFF	NA	TRBV27	TRBJ1-1
CASSFPGVETQYF	NA	TRBV7-9	TRBJ2-5
CASSPGSGANVLTF	NA	TRBV9	TRBJ2-6
CATSKVKGQGDYTGELFF	NA	TRBV15	TRBJ2-2
CASSYLGQTEQYF	medium-sized	TRBV6-5	TRBJ2-7
CASSFSGPSGYGYTF	NA	TRBV5-6	TRBJ1-2
CASSPSQGARFGANVLTF	NA	TRBV4-3	TRBJ2-6
CASSPQVSGNTIYF	medium-sized	TRBV7-2	TRBJ1-3
CSAGQGKSSYEQYF	NA	TRBV20-1	TRBJ2-7
CAWYIWRGKTEAFF	NA	TRBV30	TRBJ1-1
CAWDYRGGLGSPYNEQFF	NA	TRBV30	TRBJ2-1
CASSLSGTKYEQYF	medium-sized	TRBV11-1	TRBJ2-7
CASSRTGATEAFF	medium-sized	TRBV27	TRBJ1-1